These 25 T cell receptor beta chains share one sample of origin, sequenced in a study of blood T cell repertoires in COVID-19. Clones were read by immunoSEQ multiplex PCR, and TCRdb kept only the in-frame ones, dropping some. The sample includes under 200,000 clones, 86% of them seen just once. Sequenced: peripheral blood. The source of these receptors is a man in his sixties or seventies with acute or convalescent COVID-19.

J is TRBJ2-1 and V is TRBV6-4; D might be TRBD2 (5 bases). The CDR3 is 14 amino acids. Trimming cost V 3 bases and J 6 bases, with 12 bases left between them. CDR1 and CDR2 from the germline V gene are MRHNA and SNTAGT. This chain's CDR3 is CASSERGISNEQFF. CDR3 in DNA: TGTGCCAGCAGTGAACGGGGAATAAGCAATGAGCAGTTCTTC.

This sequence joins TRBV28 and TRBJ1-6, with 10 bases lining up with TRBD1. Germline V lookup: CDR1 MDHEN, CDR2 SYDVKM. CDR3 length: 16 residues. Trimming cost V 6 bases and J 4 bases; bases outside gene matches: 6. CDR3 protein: CASRLGTGVYNSPLHF. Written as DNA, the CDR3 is TGTGCCAGCAGACTAGGGACAGGGGTTTATAATTCACCCCTCCACTTT.

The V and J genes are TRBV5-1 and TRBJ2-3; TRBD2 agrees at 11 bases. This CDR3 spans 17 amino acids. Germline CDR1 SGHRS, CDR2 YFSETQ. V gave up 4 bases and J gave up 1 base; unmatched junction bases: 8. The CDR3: CASSPTLAGVGTDTQYF. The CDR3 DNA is TGCGCCAGCAGCCCAACACTAGCGGGGGTAGGCACAGATACGCAGTATTTT.

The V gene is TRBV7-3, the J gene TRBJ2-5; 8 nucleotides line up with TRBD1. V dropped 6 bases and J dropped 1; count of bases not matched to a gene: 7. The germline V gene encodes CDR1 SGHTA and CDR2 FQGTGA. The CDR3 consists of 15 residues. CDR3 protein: CASSPDRGPQETQYF. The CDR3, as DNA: TGTGCCAGCAGTCCTGACAGGGGACCCCAAGAGACCCAGTACTTC.

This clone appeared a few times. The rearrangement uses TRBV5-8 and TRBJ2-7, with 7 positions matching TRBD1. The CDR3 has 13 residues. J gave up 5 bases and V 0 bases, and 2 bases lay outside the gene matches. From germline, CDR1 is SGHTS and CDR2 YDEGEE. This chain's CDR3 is CASSLGQGDEQYF. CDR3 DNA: TGTGCCAGCAGCTTGGGACAGGGAGACGAGCAGTACTTC.

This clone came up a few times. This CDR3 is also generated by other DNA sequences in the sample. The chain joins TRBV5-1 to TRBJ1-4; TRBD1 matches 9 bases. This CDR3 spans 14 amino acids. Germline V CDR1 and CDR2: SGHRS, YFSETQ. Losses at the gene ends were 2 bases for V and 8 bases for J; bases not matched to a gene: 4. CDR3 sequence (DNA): TGCGCCAGCAGCTTAGGACAGGGGAGGGAAAAACTGTTTTTT. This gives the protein CASSLGQGREKLFF. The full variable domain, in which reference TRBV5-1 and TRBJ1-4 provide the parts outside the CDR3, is KAGVTQTPRYLIKTRGQQVTLSCSPISGHRSVSWYQQTPGQGLQFLFEYFSETQRNKGNFPGRFSGRQFSNSRSEMNVSTLELGDSALYLCASSLGQGREKLFFGSGTQLSVL.

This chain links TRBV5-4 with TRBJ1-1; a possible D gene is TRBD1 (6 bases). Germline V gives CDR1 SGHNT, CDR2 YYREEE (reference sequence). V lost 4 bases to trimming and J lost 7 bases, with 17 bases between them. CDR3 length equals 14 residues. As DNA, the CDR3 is TGTGCCAGCAGCGAGGACAGTAGAGTTCTTGAAGCTTTCTTT. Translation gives CASSEDSRVLEAFF.

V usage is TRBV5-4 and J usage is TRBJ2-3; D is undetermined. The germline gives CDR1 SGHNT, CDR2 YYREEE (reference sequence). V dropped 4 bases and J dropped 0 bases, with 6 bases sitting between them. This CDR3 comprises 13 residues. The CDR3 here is CASSPTSTDTQYF. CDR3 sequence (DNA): TGTGCCAGCAGCCCCACTAGCACAGATACGCAGTATTTT.

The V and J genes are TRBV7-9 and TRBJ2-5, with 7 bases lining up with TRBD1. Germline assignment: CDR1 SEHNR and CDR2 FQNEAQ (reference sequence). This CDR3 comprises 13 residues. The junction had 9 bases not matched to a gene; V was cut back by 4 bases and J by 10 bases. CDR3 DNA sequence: TGTGCCAGCAGCTCCGGGACAGAATCTGGCCAGTACTTC. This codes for CASSSGTESGQYF.

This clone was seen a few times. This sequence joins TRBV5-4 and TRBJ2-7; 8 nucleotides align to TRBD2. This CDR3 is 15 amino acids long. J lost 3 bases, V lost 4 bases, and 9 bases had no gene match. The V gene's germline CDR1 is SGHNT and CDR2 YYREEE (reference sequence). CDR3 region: CASSASGTRSYEQYF. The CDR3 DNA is TGTGCCAGCAGCGCCTCCGGGACTAGGAGCTACGAGCAGTACTTC.

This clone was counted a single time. The CDR3 DNA reads TGCAGTGCTAGTGGGCGGGGGCCCATCGATACGCAGTATTTT. Amino acids: CSASGRGPIDTQYF. The genes are TRBV20-1 and TRBJ2-3, with TRBD2 as a possible D gene (7 bases). Germline-derived CDR1 and CDR2 are DFQATT and SNEGSKA (reference sequence). This CDR3 contains 14 residues. V dropped 3 bases and J dropped 6 bases, with 16 bases sitting between them.

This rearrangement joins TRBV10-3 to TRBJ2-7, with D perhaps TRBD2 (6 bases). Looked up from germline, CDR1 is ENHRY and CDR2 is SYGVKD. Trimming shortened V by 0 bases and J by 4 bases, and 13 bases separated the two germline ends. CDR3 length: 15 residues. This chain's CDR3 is CAISESGGVGYEQYF. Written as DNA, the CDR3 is TGTGCCATCAGTGAGTCAGGAGGGGTAGGGTACGAGCAGTACTTC.

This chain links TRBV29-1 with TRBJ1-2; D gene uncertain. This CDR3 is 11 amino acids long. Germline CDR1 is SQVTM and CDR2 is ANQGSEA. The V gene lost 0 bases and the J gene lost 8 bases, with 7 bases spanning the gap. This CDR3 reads CSVEDNRGYTF. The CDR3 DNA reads TGCAGCGTTGAAGATAACAGAGGCTACACCTTC.

This chain's CDR3 is CASSHLKGETLIEKLFF. Here the CDR3 DNA reads TGTGCCAGCAGCCACCTCAAGGGGGAAACCCTAATCGAAAAACTGTTTTTT. This chain joins TRBV4-2 and TRBJ1-4, with D tentatively TRBD1 (6 bases). Germline V lookup: CDR1 LGHNA, CDR2 YNFKEQ. CDR3 length: 17 amino acids. The V and J ends lost 3 bases and 8 bases respectively, with 22 bases between them.

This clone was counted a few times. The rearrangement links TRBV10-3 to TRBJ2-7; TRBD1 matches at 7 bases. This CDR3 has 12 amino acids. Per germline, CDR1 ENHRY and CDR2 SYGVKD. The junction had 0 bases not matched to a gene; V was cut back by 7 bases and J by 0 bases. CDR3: CAITGGSYEQYF. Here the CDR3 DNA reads TGTGCCATCACAGGGGGCTCCTACGAGCAGTACTTC.

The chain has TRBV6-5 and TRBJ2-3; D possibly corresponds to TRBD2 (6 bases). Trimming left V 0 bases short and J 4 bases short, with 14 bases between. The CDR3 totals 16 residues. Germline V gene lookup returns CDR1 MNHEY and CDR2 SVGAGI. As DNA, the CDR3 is TGTGCCAGCAGTTACTCCGGGCGGGATATTGCAGATACGCAGTATTTT. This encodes CASSYSGRDIADTQYF.

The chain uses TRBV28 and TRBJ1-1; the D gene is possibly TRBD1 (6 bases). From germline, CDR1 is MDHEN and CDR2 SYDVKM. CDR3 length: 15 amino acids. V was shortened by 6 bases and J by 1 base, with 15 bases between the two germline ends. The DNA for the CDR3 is TGTGCCAGCAGCCCCTCCGGGACACCGAACACTGAAGCTTTCTTT. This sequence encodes CASSPSGTPNTEAFF.

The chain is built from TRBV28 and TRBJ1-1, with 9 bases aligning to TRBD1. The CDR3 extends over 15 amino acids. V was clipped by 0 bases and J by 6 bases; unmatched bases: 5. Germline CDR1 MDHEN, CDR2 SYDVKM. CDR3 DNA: TGTGCCAGCAGTTTATGGGGGACAGGGAGAGCTGAAGCTTTCTTT. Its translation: CASSLWGTGRAEAFF.

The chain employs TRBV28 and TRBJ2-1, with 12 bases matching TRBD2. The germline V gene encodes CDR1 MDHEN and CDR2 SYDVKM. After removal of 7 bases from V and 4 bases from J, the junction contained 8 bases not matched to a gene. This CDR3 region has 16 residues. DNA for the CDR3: TGTGCCAGCATCAGCAGCGGGACTAGCGGGTACAATGAGCAGTTCTTC. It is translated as CASISSGTSGYNEQFF. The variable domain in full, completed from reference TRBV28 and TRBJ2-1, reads DVKVTQSSRYLVKRTGEKVFLECVQDMDHENMFWYRQDPGLGLRLIYFSYDVKMKEKGDIPEGYSVSREKKERFSLILESASTNQTSMYLCASISSGTSGYNEQFFGPGTRLTVL.

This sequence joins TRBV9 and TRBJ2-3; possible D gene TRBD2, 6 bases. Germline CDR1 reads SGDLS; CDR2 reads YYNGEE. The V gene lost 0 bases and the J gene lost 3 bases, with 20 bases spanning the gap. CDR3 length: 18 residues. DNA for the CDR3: TGTGCCAGCAGCGTAGGGCCCCCTGTCCGGGGAGGAACAGATACGCAGTATTTT. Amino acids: CASSVGPPVRGGTDTQYF.

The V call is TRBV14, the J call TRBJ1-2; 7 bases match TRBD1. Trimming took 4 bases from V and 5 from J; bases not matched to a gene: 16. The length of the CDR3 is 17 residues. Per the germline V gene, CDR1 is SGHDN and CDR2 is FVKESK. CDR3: CASSRAGDRLFLYGYTF. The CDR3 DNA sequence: TGTGCCAGCAGCCGCGCTGGGGACAGACTTTTCCTTTATGGCTACACCTTC.

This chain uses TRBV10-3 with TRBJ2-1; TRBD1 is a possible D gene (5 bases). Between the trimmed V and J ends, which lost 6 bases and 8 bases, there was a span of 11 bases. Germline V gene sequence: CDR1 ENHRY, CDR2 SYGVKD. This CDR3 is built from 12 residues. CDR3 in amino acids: CAISPGSDEQFF. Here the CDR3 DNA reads TGTGCCATCAGCCCAGGGTCGGATGAGCAGTTCTTC.

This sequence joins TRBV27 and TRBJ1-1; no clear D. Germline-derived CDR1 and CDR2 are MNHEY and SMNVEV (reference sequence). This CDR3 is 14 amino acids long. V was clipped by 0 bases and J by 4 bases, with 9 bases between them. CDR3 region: CASSLSVRSTEAFF. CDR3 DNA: TGTGCCAGCAGTTTATCGGTGAGGAGCACTGAAGCTTTCTTT.

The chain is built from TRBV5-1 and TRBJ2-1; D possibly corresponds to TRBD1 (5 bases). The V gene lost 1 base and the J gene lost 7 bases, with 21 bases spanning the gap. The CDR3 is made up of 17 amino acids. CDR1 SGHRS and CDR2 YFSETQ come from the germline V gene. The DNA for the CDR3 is TGCGCCAGCAGCTTGTCCCAGGGAAAAACCTCCGGGAATGAGCAGTTCTTC. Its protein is CASSLSQGKTSGNEQFF.

Written as DNA, the CDR3 is TGTGCCAGCGGCGACAGGCCGAACACCGGGGAGCTGTTTTTT. Amino acids: CASGDRPNTGELFF. The J gene is TRBJ2-2, the V gene TRBV7-6; TRBD1 is a possible D gene (6 bases). The V and J ends lost 8 bases and 0 bases respectively, with 10 bases between them. The CDR3 is 14 residues long. Germline V gene lookup returns CDR1 SGHVS and CDR2 FNYEAQ.